These 10 T cell receptor beta chains were all obtained from the same sample, sequenced in a study of blood T cell repertoires in COVID-19. Assay used: immunoSEQ multiplex PCR; TCRdb lists only in-frame clones, some missing. The sample carries some 160,000 clones, about 82% recorded once. The sequenced sample was peripheral blood. Receptor source: a man between 65 and 85 years old with active or convalescent COVID-19.

This clone is termed medium-sized. The chain couples TRBV5-7 to TRBJ1-5; D may be TRBD1 (5 bases). TRBV5-7 is treated as an ORF (open reading frame) with a function not yet certain. CDR3 length equals 14 residues. The V end was cut by 7 bases, the J end by 7 bases, with 18 bases between. The CDR3 spells CASPPQGIGQPQHF. DNA for the CDR3: TGTGCCAGCCCCCCGCAGGGAATAGGGCAGCCCCAGCATTTT.

The genes are TRBV6-6 and TRBJ1-6, with D perhaps matching TRBD1 (6 bases). This CDR3 has 12 amino acids. The V end was cut by 5 bases, the J end by 8 bases, with 7 bases between. CDR1 is MNHNY and CDR2 is SVGAGI in the germline V gene (reference sequence). The CDR3 DNA is TGTGCCAGCAGTCGACAGGATTCACCCCTCCACTTT. Translation: CASSRQDSPLHF.

The chain has TRBV19 and TRBJ1-5; perhaps TRBD1 as D (5 bases). Trimming stripped 3 bases from V and 4 bases from J, with 13 bases between. CDR1 is LNHDA, CDR2 SQIVND, per germline (reference sequence). This CDR3 contains 15 residues. The chain's CDR3 is CASSMGRAVNQPQHF. In DNA form, the CDR3 reads TGTGCCAGTAGTATGGGCAGGGCCGTTAATCAGCCCCAGCATTTT.

This rearrangement joins TRBV7-9 to TRBJ1-4; D is undetermined. Trimming removed 1 base at V and 8 bases at J, with 14 bases between. CDR1 is SEHNR, CDR2 FQNEAQ, per germline (reference sequence). There are 15 residues in the CDR3. The CDR3 loop is CASSLDPGVREKLFF. Here the CDR3 DNA reads TGTGCCAGCAGCTTAGATCCCGGGGTCCGGGAAAAACTGTTTTTT.

This clone is a singleton in its sample. The J gene is TRBJ1-1, the V gene TRBV7-3, with D unresolved. The germline gives CDR1 SGHTA, CDR2 FQGTGA. The CDR3 runs to 14 residues. Trimming removed 5 bases from V and 1 base from J, with 11 bases in between. CDR3 bases: TGTGCCAGCAGCCCTGGGCTCCAGAACACTGAAGCTTTCTTT. As protein: CASSPGLQNTEAFF.

The chain joins TRBV5-4 to TRBJ1-2, with TRBD1 matching over 7 bases. V was pared by 5 bases and J by 8 bases, with 9 bases of the junction left unmatched. The CDR3 is 13 amino acids. CDR1 SGHNT and CDR2 YYREEE come from the germline V gene (reference sequence). DNA for the CDR3: TGTGCCAGCAGACCCGACAGGGCGGAAGGCTACACCTTC. Translated, it gives CASRPDRAEGYTF.

This chain links TRBV7-9 with TRBJ1-6, with 8 bases matching TRBD1. The CDR3 has 14 residues. CDR1 SEHNR and CDR2 FQNEAQ come from the germline V gene (reference sequence). The V gene end was trimmed by 4 bases and the J gene end by 8 bases; junction bases not matched to a gene: 4. Written as DNA, the CDR3 is TGTGCCAGCAGCTACAGGGGGAACGATTCACCCCTCCACTTT. This gives the protein CASSYRGNDSPLHF. The variable domain in full, completed from reference TRBV7-9 and TRBJ1-6, reads DTGVSQNPRHKITKRGQNVTFRCDPISEHNRLYWYRQTLGQGPEFLTYFQNEAQLEKSRLLSDRFSAERPKGSFSTLEIQRTEQGDSAMYLCASSYRGNDSPLHFGNGTRLTVT.

The V call is TRBV7-9, the J call TRBJ2-5; TRBD1 aligns across 7 bases. This CDR3 is 14 amino acids long. CDR1 SEHNR and CDR2 FQNEAQ come from the germline V gene (reference sequence). The V and J ends lost 5 bases and 4 bases, in that order; junction bases with no gene match: 7. This CDR3 is CASSQTGMGETQYF. The CDR3 DNA follows: TGTGCCAGCAGCCAGACAGGGATGGGAGAGACCCAGTACTTC.

J is TRBJ1-4 and V is TRBV6-5; 8 bases align to TRBD1. The CDR3 sequence is 14 residues long. Germline trimming cut 5 bases from V and 6 bases from J; bases unmatched to any gene: 5. CDR1 and CDR2 from the germline V gene are MNHEY and SVGAGI. The CDR3 spells CASSPTGGYEKLFF. Written as DNA, the CDR3 is TGTGCCAGCAGTCCAACAGGGGGTTATGAAAAACTGTTTTTT.

This clone appeared a few times. The chain couples TRBV4-1 to TRBJ1-1, with 7 bases fitting TRBD1. Losses at the gene ends were 0 bases for V and 1 base for J; bases not matched to a gene: 5. Germline V CDR1 and CDR2: MGHRA, YSYEKL. The CDR3 loop spans 16 amino acids. CDR3 nucleotides: TGCGCCAGCAGCCAAGAGTGGGGACAGAGGAACACTGAAGCTTTCTTT. Protein product: CASSQEWGQRNTEAFF.